This TCR beta chain was retrieved from a study of response to subunit inactivated influenza vaccine. TCRdb reprocessed the RT-PCR reads with MiXCR, giving one entry per CDR3 protein. This sample has 200,000 to 300,000 distinct CDR3 sequences; 10% to 15% occur once, and the top ten carry less than 8.5%. CDR1 is KGHSY and CDR2 is FQNENV in the germline V gene. The junction had 4 bases not matched to a gene; V was cut back by 4 bases and J by 3 bases. The length of the CDR3 is 14 residues. Study-wide results and limits: Authors suggested that a seasonal influenza vaccination recruits few new T cells each time.

Ten or more counts support this clonotype. Its target is not known. V and J are TRBV16 and TRBJ1-2; TRBD1 aligns across 8 bases. This specimen was non-naive T cells sorted from PBMCs, taken roughly 15 days before vaccination. This receptor was taken from a man aged 50-59 years who received an inactivated influenza vaccine. CDR3 bases: TGTGCCAGCAGCCCCCGACAGGGGCACTATGGCTACACCTTC. This codes for CASSPRQGHYGYTF.